Each of the 19 T cell receptor beta chains below was sequenced from the same sample in a study of blood T cells in healthy people across ages. Through a sample-barcoded 5' primer and a J-beta primer mix, a second PCR was run for about 6 to 11 cycles. TCRdb re-derived calls from the 5' RACE reads in MiXCR, one entry per CDR3 protein. This table has roughly 1,300,000 distinct CDR3 sequences, 59% appearing once. The sample taken for sequencing was blood. These receptors were taken from a man between 18 and 29 years old in good health.

V usage is TRBV27 and J usage is TRBJ2-2; D is undetermined. This CDR3 contains 12 residues. V lost 6 bases to trimming and J lost 6 bases, with 8 bases between them. CDR1 MNHEY and CDR2 SMNVEV come from the germline V gene (reference sequence). The CDR3 loop is CASSWLAGELFF. DNA for the CDR3: TGTGCCAGCAGCTGGTTGGCCGGGGAGCTGTTTTTT.

This chain links TRBV29-1 with TRBJ2-7, with D perhaps TRBD2 (6 bases). V dropped 0 bases and J dropped 7 bases, with 16 bases sitting between them. Per germline, CDR1 SQVTM and CDR2 ANQGSEA. CDR3 length equals 14 residues. CDR3 sequence: CSVEDPGAYNEQYF. In DNA, the CDR3 is TGCAGCGTTGAAGATCCGGGAGCCTACAATGAGCAGTACTTC.

This rearrangement joins TRBV4-3 to TRBJ2-5; 8 nucleotides agree with TRBD1. The J call is in doubt because the DNA end fits TRBJ2-7 better. The germline V gene has CDR1 LGHNA and CDR2 YSLEER. The CDR3 spans 14 residues. The chain's CDR3 is CASSQAGQDYEQYF. In DNA form, the CDR3 reads TGCGCCAGCAGCCAAGCGGGACAGGACTACGAGCAGTACTTC.

This sequence joins TRBV24-1 and TRBJ1-2; 7 nucleotides match TRBD1. This CDR3 spans 14 amino acids. J gave up 4 bases and V 0 bases, and 1 base lay outside the gene matches. Germline lookup yields CDR1 KGHDR and CDR2 SFDVKD. The CDR3 nucleotides read TGTGCCACCAGTGATTTGGCAGGGGGCTATGGCTACACCTTC. Amino acid sequence: CATSDLAGGYGYTF.

J is TRBJ2-3 and V is TRBV20-1, with 11 bases aligning to TRBD1. This CDR3 comprises 22 residues. V trimming: 0 bases; J trimming: 2 bases; junction bases outside the gene matches: 22. Germline CDR1 DFQATT, CDR2 SNEGSKA (reference sequence). CDR3 loop: CSARDPPLGTGGSLTYTDTQYF. The CDR3, as DNA: TGCAGTGCTAGAGATCCCCCCTTGGGGACAGGGGGTAGCTTGACCTACACAGATACGCAGTATTTT.

A few counts support this clonotype. This chain uses TRBV10-3 with TRBJ1-2, with D possibly TRBD1 on 6 matching bases. V lost 3 bases and J lost 4, with 12 bases in between. From germline, CDR1 is ENHRY and CDR2 SYGVKD. CDR3 length equals 14 residues. The CDR3 DNA follows: TGTGCCATCAGTGACCCTCAGGGGATCTATGGCTACACCTTC. This gives the protein CAISDPQGIYGYTF.

Notes on this clonotype: At one end the junction does not follow the germline gene, possibly because of a read error. V and J are TRBV6-1 and TRBJ2-1; 10 nucleotides align to TRBD2. CDR1 MNHNS and CDR2 SASEGT come from the germline V gene. The CDR3 consists of 15 residues. CDR3 DNA: TGTGCCAGCCTCCCTTGGACTAGCGGCGACAACGAGCAGTTCTTC. Translation: CASLPWTSGDNEQFF.

V and J are TRBV20-1 and TRBJ2-1; D remains ambiguous. The CDR3 covers 11 residues. Germline values: CDR1 DFQATT, CDR2 SNEGSKA (reference sequence). CDR3 bases: TGCACCCCCGGGCCCCAAGGTGAGCAGTTCTTC. It yields the protein CTPGPQGEQFF.

The chain has TRBV20-1 and TRBJ2-7, with 8 bases that match TRBD1. Trimming cost V 6 bases and J 3 bases; bases outside gene matches: 16. CDR3 length equals 16 residues. Looked up from germline, CDR1 is DFQATT and CDR2 is SNEGSKA (reference sequence). CDR3 DNA: TGCAGTGCCCACCTACTTGGACAGGGTAAGGTCTACGAGCAGTACTTC. Protein product: CSAHLLGQGKVYEQYF.

This clonotype was counted only a few times. The chain recombines TRBV12-3 or TRBV12-4 with TRBJ2-3; no clear D gene. V was trimmed by 3 bases and J by 0 bases, leaving 4 bases between them. This CDR3 is 13 amino acids long. The CDR3 reads CASSFYSTDTQYF. The CDR3 bases are TGTGCCAGCAGTTTCTATAGCACAGATACGCAGTATTTT.

The genes are TRBV27 and TRBJ2-5; D is unclear. V was shortened by 0 bases and J by 5 bases, with 7 bases between the two germline ends. Germline V gene data show CDR1 as MNHEY and CDR2 as SMNVEV (reference sequence). CDR3 length: 13 amino acids. The CDR3 DNA is TGTGCCAGCAGTTTATCGAGTTGGGAGACCCAGTACTTC. Residues: CASSLSSWETQYF.

Only a few counts were recorded for this clonotype. The chain uses TRBV6-5 and TRBJ2-7; D remains unclear. Trimming pared 0 bases from V and 3 bases from J, leaving 12 bases between. Per germline, CDR1 MNHEY and CDR2 SVGAGI. The CDR3 is 15 amino acids. The CDR3 region is CASSYSGSRHYEQYF. The DNA for the CDR3 is TGTGCCAGCAGTTACTCGGGCTCCCGACACTACGAGCAGTACTTC.

As regards this clonotype: The junction shows a germline mismatch at one end, possibly a read error. The CDR3: CDSSVSRGSVGDIQYF. DNA of the CDR3: TGTGACAGCTCGGTATCTCGCGGGAGTGTCGGGGACATTCAGTACTTC. The chain is built from TRBV6-5 and TRBJ2-4, with 7 bases aligning to TRBD2. CDR3 length equals 16 residues. The germline V gene has CDR1 MNHEY and CDR2 SVGAGI.

The V and J genes are TRBV20-1 and TRBJ2-1, with 8 bases that match TRBD2. CDR1 DFQATT and CDR2 SNEGSKA come from the germline V gene (reference sequence). With V trimmed by 6 bases and J by 0 bases, 4 bases remained unmatched. The CDR3 consists of 14 residues. The CDR3 is CSANSGVSYNEQFF. CDR3 nucleotide sequence: TGCAGTGCGAATAGCGGGGTCTCCTACAATGAGCAGTTCTTC.

The V gene is TRBV6-4, the J gene TRBJ2-1, with TRBD2 as a possible D gene (6 bases). V lost 3 bases to trimming and J lost 0 bases, with 9 bases between them. The CDR3 is 15 amino acids. Germline CDR1 reads MRHNA; CDR2 reads SNTAGT. The CDR3: CASSEEGSSYNEQFF. The CDR3 nucleotides are TGTGCCAGCAGTGAGGAGGGATCCTCCTACAATGAGCAGTTCTTC.

V is TRBV4-2 and J is TRBJ2-7, with 9 bases identical to TRBD1. J was trimmed by 4 bases and V by 4 bases; bases with no gene match: 8. Germline V gene data show CDR1 as LGHNA and CDR2 as YNFKEQ. This CDR3 is built from 15 residues. CDR3: CASSPLLGQGYEQYF. The CDR3 coding sequence is TGTGCCAGCAGCCCGCTCCTGGGACAGGGTTACGAGCAGTACTTC.

The chain has TRBV4-1 and TRBJ2-5; 7 bases match TRBD2. V shed 3 bases and J 5 bases; nucleotides not matched to a gene: 6. Germline V gene data show CDR1 as MGHRA and CDR2 as YSYEKL. CDR3 length: 14 amino acids. CDR3 residues: CASSQSGMRETQYF. CDR3 sequence (DNA): TGCGCCAGCAGCCAGAGCGGGATGAGGGAGACCCAGTACTTC.

The count of this clonotype is one. The V call is TRBV4-1, the J call TRBJ1-2, with 8 bases lining up with TRBD1. This CDR3 comprises 16 residues. Germline trimming cut 3 bases from V and 3 bases from J; bases unmatched to any gene: 9. Germline V gene data show CDR1 as MGHRA and CDR2 as YSYEKL. The CDR3 reads CASSQGTGGRHYGYTF. In DNA, the CDR3 is TGCGCCAGCAGCCAGGGAACAGGGGGTAGGCACTATGGCTACACCTTC.

This chain links TRBV7-2 with TRBJ2-7; 7 bases are a match to TRBD1. The CDR3 sequence is 14 residues long. J was trimmed by 3 bases and V by 5 bases; bases with no gene match: 7. Germline lookup yields CDR1 SGHTA and CDR2 FQGNSA. CDR3 coding DNA: TGTGCCAGCAGCAAGACAGGGAATCTCTACGAGCAGTACTTC. It encodes CASSKTGNLYEQYF.